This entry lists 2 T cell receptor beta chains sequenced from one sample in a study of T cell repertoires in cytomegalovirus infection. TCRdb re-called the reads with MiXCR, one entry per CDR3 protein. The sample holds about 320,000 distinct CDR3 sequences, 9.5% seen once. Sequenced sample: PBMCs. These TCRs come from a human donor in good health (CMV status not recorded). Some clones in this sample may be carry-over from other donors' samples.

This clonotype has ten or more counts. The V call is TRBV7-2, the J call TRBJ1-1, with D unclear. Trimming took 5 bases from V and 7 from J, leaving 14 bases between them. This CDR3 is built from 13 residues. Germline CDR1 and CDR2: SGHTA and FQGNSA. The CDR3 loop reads CASSPLAGFEAFF. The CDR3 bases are TGTGCCAGCAGCCCACTAGCAGGATTTGAAGCTTTCTTT.

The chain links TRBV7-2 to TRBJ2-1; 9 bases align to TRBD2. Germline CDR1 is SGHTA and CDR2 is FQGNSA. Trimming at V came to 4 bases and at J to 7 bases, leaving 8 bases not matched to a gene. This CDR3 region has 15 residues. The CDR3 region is CASSSYSGRENEQFF. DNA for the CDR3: TGTGCCAGCAGCTCTTATAGCGGGAGAGAGAATGAGCAGTTCTTC.